Following are 4 T cell receptor beta chains from one sample sequenced in a study of T cell clones after liver transplantation. Only in-frame clones appear in the TCRdb table, and some are missing; sequencing was by immunoSEQ multiplex PCR. Seen here are tens of thousands of clones, roughly four fifths observed once, and the top ten hold about 0.45%. This material consisted of CD4+ T cells from blood, taken almost 47 months after liver transplant. The receptor source for this set is a human patient who received a liver transplant. Some of the T cells may derive from the graft donor.

The rearrangement joins TRBV5-1 to TRBJ1-2; D is uncertain. Per the germline V gene, CDR1 is SGHRS and CDR2 is YFSETQ. The CDR3 length is 15 residues. V was pared by 3 bases and J by 3 bases, with 15 bases between. For the CDR3, the DNA is TGCGCCAGCAGCTCCGGGGTGGGGTCAGACTATGGCTACACCTTC. Residues: CASSSGVGSDYGYTF.

The chain has TRBV7-8 and TRBJ1-2; no clear D. The V end lost 5 bases, the J end lost 4 bases, and 11 bases lay between the germline ends. Germline V lookup: CDR1 SGHVS, CDR2 FQNEAQ. The CDR3 is 13 residues long. The CDR3 nucleotides are TGTGCCAGCAGCGATCAGCCACGCTATGGCTACACCTTC. Translation gives CASSDQPRYGYTF.

This clone came up a few times. The rearrangement uses TRBV4-2 and TRBJ1-2; D perhaps matches TRBD1 (5 bases). V was clipped by 0 bases and J by 5 bases, with 10 bases between them. Per the germline V gene, CDR1 is LGHNA and CDR2 is YNFKEQ. The CDR3 has 14 residues. The CDR3 region has the DNA TGTGCCAGCAGCCAAGATAGGGGAGCTTATGGCTACACCTTC. Amino acid sequence: CASSQDRGAYGYTF.

This clone was found once. The chain uses TRBV18 and TRBJ2-7, with 8 nucleotides matching TRBD2. J gave up 5 bases and V 3 bases, and 9 bases lay outside the gene matches. This CDR3 has 15 residues. CDR1 KGHSH and CDR2 LQKENI come from the germline V gene. CDR3 loop: CASSPPAGGKDEQYF. The DNA of the CDR3 is TGTGCCAGCTCACCCCCGGCGGGGGGCAAAGACGAGCAGTACTTC.